Listed below are T cell receptor beta chains from one sample, sequenced in a study of T cells in localized non-small cell lung cancer. Generated by immunoSEQ multiplex PCR, the TCRdb table keeps only in-frame clones and is missing some. The repertoire includes about 23,000 clones, 85% to 90% of them detected once, and roughly 13% sits in the top ten. This specimen was peripheral blood, taken before any cancer treatment. The origin of the receptors is a male donor older than 55 with stage I lung adenocarcinoma. Both conserved end residues are part of each CDR3. D genes are given only for firm matches. For some rows the clone size is stated as once, few or many, or as a class when expanded; others skip it.

TRBV5-1,NA,NA,TRBJ2-1,CASSTDWDNEQFF,TGCGCCAGCAGCACGGACTGGGACAATGAGCAGTTCTTC
TRBV6-5,TRBD2,NA,TRBJ2-7,CASREEGGPNEQYF,TGTGCCAGCAGAGAAGAGGGAGGGCCGAACGAGCAGTACTTC
TRBV30,TRBD1,NA,TRBJ1-1,CAWMRGQANPEAFF,TGTGCCTGGATGAGGGGACAGGCAAACCCTGAAGCTTTCTTT
TRBV5-6,NA,NA,TRBJ1-5,CASSFRTALGNQPQHF,TGTGCCAGCAGCTTTAGGACAGCCCTGGGCAATCAGCCCCAGCATTTT
TRBV6-1,NA,once,TRBJ1-5,CASRGYNQPQHF,TGTGCCAGCAGGGGCTACAATCAGCCCCAGCATTTT
TRBV10-3,NA,NA,TRBJ2-6,CAAWGGASGANVLTF,TGTGCCGCCTGGGGGGGGGCCAGTGGGGCCAACGTCCTGACTTTC
TRBV29-1,TRBD2,NA,TRBJ2-1,CSVEGPGLAGENEQFF,TGCAGCGTTGAAGGGCCGGGACTAGCGGGAGAAAATGAGCAGTTCTTC
TRBV12-5,NA,NA,TRBJ1-5,CASGLGPGNQPQHF,TGTGCTAGTGGTTTGGGGCCAGGGAATCAGCCCCAGCATTTT
TRBV6-6,NA,NA,TRBJ1-1,CASSYLAANGAEAFF,TGTGCCAGCAGTTACTTAGCAGCCAACGGGGCTGAAGCTTTCTTT
TRBV5-8,NA,NA,TRBJ2-7,CASSLAVLAGTNYEQYF,TGTGCCAGCAGCTTGGCCGTCTTGGCAGGGACAAACTACGAGCAGTACTTC
TRBV7-9,NA,NA,TRBJ2-2,CASSNDRTLNTGELFF,TGTGCCAGCAGCAACGACAGGACCCTGAACACCGGGGAGCTGTTTTTT
TRBV11-1,NA,NA,TRBJ2-1,CASSQELYNEQFF,TGTGCCAGCAGCCAAGAACTCTACAATGAGCAGTTCTTC
TRBV10-3,NA,NA,TRBJ1-2,CAIRGQDYGYTF,TGTGCCATCAGGGGGCAGGACTATGGCTACACCTTC
TRBV27,TRBD1,few,TRBJ1-1,CASSSTLLRDRALRNTEAFF,TGTGCCAGCAGTTCGACGCTCCTCCGGGACAGGGCCCTAAGGAACACTGAAGCTTTCTTT
TRBV7-2,TRBD2,NA,TRBJ2-5,CASSLQSAGGPETQYF,TGTGCCAGCAGCTTGCAGTCAGCGGGAGGGCCTGAGACCCAGTACTTC
TRBV6-5,TRBD1,few,TRBJ1-2,CASSRQGIGGYTF,TGTGCCAGCAGCAGACAGGGGATCGGTGGCTACACCTTC
TRBV29-1,TRBD2,NA,TRBJ2-3,CSVVGGGAGTQYF,TGCAGCGTTGTCGGCGGGGGGGCAGGTACGCAGTATTTT
TRBV28,NA,NA,TRBJ1-1,CASSPEGAGGTEAFF,TGTGCCAGCAGTCCAGAGGGAGCGGGGGGCACTGAAGCTTTCTTT
TRBV4-2,NA,NA,TRBJ2-2,CASSQSVGGTTGELFF,TGTGCCAGCAGCCAATCAGTCGGGGGCACGACCGGGGAGCTGTTTTTT
TRBV5-1,TRBD2,NA,TRBJ2-5,CASSLNSGRGETQYF,TGCGCCAGCAGCTTGAATTCAGGGAGGGGAGAGACCCAGTACTTC
TRBV27,TRBD1,NA,TRBJ1-4,CASSLIQGHGEKLFF,TGTGCCAGCAGTTTAATACAGGGGCATGGTGAAAAACTGTTTTTT
TRBV11-3,NA,NA,TRBJ2-7,CASSRGRGNHYEQYF,TGTGCCAGCAGCCGGGGCCGGGGAAACCACTACGAGCAGTACTTC
TRBV6-4,TRBD2,NA,TRBJ2-1,CASSGTGTSGGADEQFF,TGTGCCAGCAGTGGGACTGGCACTAGCGGGGGGGCCGATGAGCAGTTCTTC
TRBV5-4,NA,NA,TRBJ1-4,CASSLGGPNEKLFF,TGTGCCAGCAGCTTGGGGGGTCCTAATGAAAAACTGTTTTTT
TRBV11-2,NA,NA,TRBJ2-5,CASSLVRGVQETQYF,TGTGCCAGCAGCTTAGTCCGGGGTGTACAAGAGACCCAGTACTTC
TRBV5-1,NA,NA,TRBJ2-5,CASSLGQGYLQETQYF,TGCGCCAGCAGCTTGGGCCAGGGATACCTCCAAGAGACCCAGTACTTC
TRBV19,NA,NA,TRBJ2-1,CASSIVRGAEGEQFF,TGTGCCAGTAGTATAGTTAGGGGGGCAGAGGGTGAGCAGTTCTTC
TRBV11-2,NA,NA,TRBJ2-7,CASSLVRATGEQYF,TGTGCCAGCAGCTTAGTCCGGGCGACGGGCGAGCAGTACTTC
TRBV30,NA,once,TRBJ1-4,CAWGLGVEKLFF,TGTGCCTGGGGTCTTGGGGTTGAAAAACTGTTTTTT
TRBV14,TRBD2,NA,TRBJ2-3,CASSFGTSPTQYF,TGTGCCAGCAGTTTTGGGACTAGCCCGACGCAGTATTTT
TRBV7-2,TRBD1,NA,TRBJ2-1,CASSFSGQGRGEQFF,TGTGCCAGCAGCTTCTCGGGACAGGGACGAGGTGAGCAGTTCTTC
TRBV29-1,NA,NA,TRBJ2-1,CSVEGTGPEGEQFF,TGCAGCGTTGAAGGCACAGGGCCTGAGGGTGAGCAGTTCTTC
TRBV6-1,TRBD1,few,TRBJ2-5,CASSWTGPEETQYF,TGTGCCAGCAGTTGGACAGGCCCCGAAGAGACCCAGTACTTC
TRBV10-1,TRBD1,NA,TRBJ1-2,CASKGEQGALRDGYTF,TGCGCCAGCAAAGGGGAACAGGGGGCTCTTCGGGATGGCTACACCTTC
TRBV10-3,NA,NA,TRBJ2-7,CAILGDSTYEQYF,TGTGCCATCCTCGGTGACAGTACCTACGAGCAGTACTTC
TRBV10-3,NA,NA,TRBJ2-5,CAISDDSQYQETQYF,TGTGCCATCAGCGATGACAGTCAGTACCAAGAGACCCAGTACTTC
TRBV4-1,TRBD1,NA,TRBJ1-2,CASSQGQGYGYTF,TGCGCCAGCAGCCAAGGACAGGGTTATGGCTACACCTTC
TRBV7-2,TRBD1,NA,TRBJ1-1,CASSLYGDRMNTEAFF,TGTGCCAGCAGCTTATACGGGGACAGGATGAACACTGAAGCTTTCTTT
TRBV2,TRBD2,NA,TRBJ2-1,CASSEAKGLAGDNEQFF,TGTGCCAGCAGTGAAGCGAAGGGACTAGCGGGAGACAATGAGCAGTTCTTC
TRBV28,NA,NA,TRBJ2-3,CASSRDRGIADTQYF,TGTGCCAGCAGCCGTGACCGCGGGATCGCTGATACGCAGTATTTT
TRBV9,NA,NA,TRBJ2-3,CASSVVPFQGYGTDTQYF,TGTGCCAGCAGCGTAGTGCCGTTCCAGGGTTATGGCACAGATACGCAGTATTTT
TRBV28,NA,few,TRBJ2-3,CASRPGQGLTDTQYF,TGTGCCAGCCGCCCGGGGCAGGGTCTAACAGATACGCAGTATTTT